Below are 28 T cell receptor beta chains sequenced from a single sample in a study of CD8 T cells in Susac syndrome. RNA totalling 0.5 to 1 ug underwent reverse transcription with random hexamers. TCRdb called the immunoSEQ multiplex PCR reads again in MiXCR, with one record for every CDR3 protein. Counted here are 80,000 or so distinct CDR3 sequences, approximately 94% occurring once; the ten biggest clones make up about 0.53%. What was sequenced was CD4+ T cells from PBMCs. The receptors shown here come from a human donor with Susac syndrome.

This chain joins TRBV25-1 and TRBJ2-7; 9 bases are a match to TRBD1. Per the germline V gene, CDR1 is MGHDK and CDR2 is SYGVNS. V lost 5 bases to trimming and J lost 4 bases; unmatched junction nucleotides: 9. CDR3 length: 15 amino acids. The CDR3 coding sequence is TGTGCCAGCAGTAGGGGGGGACAGGGAAGATACGAGCAGTACTTC. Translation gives CASSRGGQGRYEQYF.

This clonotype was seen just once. The CDR3 reads CASSSSRAAGSYNEQFF. In DNA form, the CDR3 reads TGTGCCAGCAGCTCATCCCGGGCGGCGGGCTCCTACAATGAGCAGTTCTTC. This chain connects TRBV7-2 to TRBJ2-1; perhaps TRBD2 as D (5 bases). The length of the CDR3 is 17 residues. Germline assignment: CDR1 SGHTA and CDR2 FQGNSA. V was trimmed by 4 bases and J by 0 bases, leaving 16 bases between them.

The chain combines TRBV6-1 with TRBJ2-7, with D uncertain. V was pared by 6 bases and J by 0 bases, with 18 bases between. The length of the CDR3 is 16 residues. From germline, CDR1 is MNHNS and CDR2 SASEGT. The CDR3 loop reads CASRPLAALSSYEQYF. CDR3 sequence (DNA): TGTGCCAGCAGACCCTTGGCCGCCTTAAGCTCCTACGAGCAGTACTTC.

The chain's CDR3 is CSASTALQGAYEQYF. CDR3 DNA: TGCAGTGCTAGCACGGCCTTACAGGGGGCCTACGAGCAGTACTTC. The V and J genes are TRBV20-1 and TRBJ2-7; 8 bases agree with TRBD1. The CDR3 has 15 amino acids. CDR1 and CDR2 (germline): DFQATT, SNEGSKA (reference sequence). V gave up 3 bases and J gave up 2 bases; unmatched junction bases: 9.

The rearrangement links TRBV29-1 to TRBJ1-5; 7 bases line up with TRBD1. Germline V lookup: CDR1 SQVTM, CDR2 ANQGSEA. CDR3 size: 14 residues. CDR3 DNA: TGCAGGTTAGACAGGGTACGTAGCAATCAGCCCCAGCATTTT. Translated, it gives CRLDRVRSNQPQHF.

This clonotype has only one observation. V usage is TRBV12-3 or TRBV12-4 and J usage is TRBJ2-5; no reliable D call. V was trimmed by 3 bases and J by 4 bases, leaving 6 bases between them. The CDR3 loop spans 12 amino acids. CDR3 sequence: CASSFQRETQYF. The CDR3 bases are TGTGCCAGCAGTTTTCAGAGAGAGACCCAGTACTTC.

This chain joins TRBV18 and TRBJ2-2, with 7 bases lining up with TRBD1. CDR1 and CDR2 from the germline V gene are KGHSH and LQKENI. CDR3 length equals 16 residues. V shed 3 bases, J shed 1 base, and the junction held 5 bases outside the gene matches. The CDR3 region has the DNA TGTGCCAGCTCACCCAGACAGGGACGGAACACCGGGGAGCTGTTTTTT. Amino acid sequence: CASSPRQGRNTGELFF. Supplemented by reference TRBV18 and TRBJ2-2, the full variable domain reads NAGVMQNPRHLVRRRGQEARLRCSPMKGHSHVYWYRQLPEEGLKFMVYLQKENIIDESGMPKERFSAEFPKEGPSILRIQQVVRGDSAAYFCASSPRQGRNTGELFFGEGSRLTVL.

CDR3 DNA sequence: TGTGCCAGCAGCCAAGCGGCTAGCGGGGGGGCAGAGACCCAGTACTTC. Translating gives CASSQAASGGAETQYF. J is TRBJ2-5 and V is TRBV3-1, with TRBD2 matching over 12 bases. With V trimmed by 1 base and J by 4 bases, 4 bases remained unmatched. Germline CDR1 is LGHDT and CDR2 is YNNKEL (reference sequence). The CDR3 runs to 16 residues.

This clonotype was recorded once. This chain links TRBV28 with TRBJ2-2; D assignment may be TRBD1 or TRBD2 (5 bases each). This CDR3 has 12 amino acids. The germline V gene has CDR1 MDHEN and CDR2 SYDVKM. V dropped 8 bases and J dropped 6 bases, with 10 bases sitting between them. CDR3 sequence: CASGLGAGELFF. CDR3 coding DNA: TGTGCCAGCGGCCTGGGGGCCGGGGAGCTGTTTTTT.

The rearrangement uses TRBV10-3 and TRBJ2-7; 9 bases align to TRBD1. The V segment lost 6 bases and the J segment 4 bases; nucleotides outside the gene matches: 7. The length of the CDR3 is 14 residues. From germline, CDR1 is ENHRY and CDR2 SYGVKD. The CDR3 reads CAISAGQGGYEQYF. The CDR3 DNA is TGTGCCATCAGCGCGGGACAGGGTGGGTACGAGCAGTACTTC.

CDR3 sequence: CASSQDRPGFGYTF. The CDR3, as DNA: TGCGCCAGCAGCCAAGATAGGCCAGGGTTTGGCTACACCTTC. The chain is built from TRBV4-1 and TRBJ1-2, with a weak D call TRBD1 (5 bases). The CDR3 is 14 amino acids. Trimming took 0 bases from V and 7 from J, leaving 12 bases between them. Looked up from germline, CDR1 is MGHRA and CDR2 is YSYEKL.

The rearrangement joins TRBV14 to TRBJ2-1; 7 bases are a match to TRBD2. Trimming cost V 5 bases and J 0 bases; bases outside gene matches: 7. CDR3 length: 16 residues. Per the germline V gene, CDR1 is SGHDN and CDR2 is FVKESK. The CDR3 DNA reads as TGTGCCAGCAGCGTACCGGGACTATACTCCTACAATGAGCAGTTCTTC. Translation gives CASSVPGLYSYNEQFF. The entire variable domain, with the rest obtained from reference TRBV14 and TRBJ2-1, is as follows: EAGVTQFPSHSVIEKGQTVTLRCDPISGHDNLYWYRRVMGKEIKFLLHFVKESKQDESGMPNNRFLAERTGGTYSTLKVQPAELEDSGVYFCASSVPGLYSYNEQFFGPGTRLTVL.

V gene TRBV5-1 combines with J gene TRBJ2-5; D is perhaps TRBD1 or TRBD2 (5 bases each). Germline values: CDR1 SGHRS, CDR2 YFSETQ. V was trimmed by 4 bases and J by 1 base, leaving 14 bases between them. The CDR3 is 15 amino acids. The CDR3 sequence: CASSLPLGTQETQYF. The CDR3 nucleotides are TGCGCCAGCAGCCTTCCATTAGGGACCCAAGAGACCCAGTACTTC.

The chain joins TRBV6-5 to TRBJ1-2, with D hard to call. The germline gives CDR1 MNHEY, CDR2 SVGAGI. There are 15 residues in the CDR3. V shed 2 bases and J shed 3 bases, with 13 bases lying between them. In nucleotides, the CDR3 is TGTGCCAGCAGTTACCAGGACGGAGCCTACTATGGCTACACCTTC. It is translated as CASSYQDGAYYGYTF.

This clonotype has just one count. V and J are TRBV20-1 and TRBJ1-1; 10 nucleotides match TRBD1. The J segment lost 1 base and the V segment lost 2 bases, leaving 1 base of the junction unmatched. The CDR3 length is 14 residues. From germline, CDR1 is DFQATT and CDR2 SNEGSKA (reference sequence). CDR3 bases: TGCAGTGCTAGAAGGACAGGGGGGAACACTGAAGCTTTCTTT. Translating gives CSARRTGGNTEAFF.

The CDR3 coding sequence is TGCAGTGCTACATACAGGAGTGATCAGCCCCAGCATTTT. Amino acid sequence: CSATYRSDQPQHF. V is TRBV20-1 and J is TRBJ1-5; D possibly corresponds to TRBD1 (5 bases). The V end was cut by 4 bases, the J end by 5 bases, with 12 bases between. The CDR3 is 13 residues long. Germline V gene data show CDR1 as DFQATT and CDR2 as SNEGSKA (reference sequence).

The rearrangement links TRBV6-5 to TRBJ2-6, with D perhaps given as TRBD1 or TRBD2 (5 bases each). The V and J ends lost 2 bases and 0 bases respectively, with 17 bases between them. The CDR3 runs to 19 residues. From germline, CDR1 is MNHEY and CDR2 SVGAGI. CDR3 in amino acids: CASSYPPGPLGSGANVLTF. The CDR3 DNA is TGTGCCAGCAGTTACCCCCCGGGACCTCTCGGCTCTGGGGCCAACGTCCTGACTTTC.

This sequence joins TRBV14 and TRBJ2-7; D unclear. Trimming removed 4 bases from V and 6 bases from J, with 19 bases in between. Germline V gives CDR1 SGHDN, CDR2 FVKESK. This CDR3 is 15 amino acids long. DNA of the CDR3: TGTGCCAGCAGCCTATCCCTCGTCCGGACGTTCGAGCAGTACTTC. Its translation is CASSLSLVRTFEQYF.

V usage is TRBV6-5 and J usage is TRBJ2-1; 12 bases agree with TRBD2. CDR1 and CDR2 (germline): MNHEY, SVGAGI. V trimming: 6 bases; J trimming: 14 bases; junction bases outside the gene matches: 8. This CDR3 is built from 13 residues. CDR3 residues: CASRTSGRPAEFF. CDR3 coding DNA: TGTGCCAGCAGAACTAGCGGGAGGCCCGCGGAGTTCTTC.

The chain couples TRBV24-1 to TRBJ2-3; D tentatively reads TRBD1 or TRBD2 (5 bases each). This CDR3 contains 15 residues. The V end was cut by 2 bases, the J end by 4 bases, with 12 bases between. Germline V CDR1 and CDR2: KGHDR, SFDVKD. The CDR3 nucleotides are TGTGCCACCAGTGATTCCGGGGCAAAAGCAGATACGCAGTATTTT. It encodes CATSDSGAKADTQYF.

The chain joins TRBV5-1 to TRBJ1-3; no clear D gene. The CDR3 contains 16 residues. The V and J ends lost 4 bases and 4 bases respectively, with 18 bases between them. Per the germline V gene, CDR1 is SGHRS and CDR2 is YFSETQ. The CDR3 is CASSQELVQSGNTIYF. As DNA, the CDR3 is TGCGCCAGCAGCCAAGAGTTGGTACAATCCGGAAACACCATATATTTT.

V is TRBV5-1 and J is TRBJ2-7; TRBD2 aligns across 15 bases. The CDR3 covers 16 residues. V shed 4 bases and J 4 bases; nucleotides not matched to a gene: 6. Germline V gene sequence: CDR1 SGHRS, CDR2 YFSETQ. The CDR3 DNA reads TGCGCCAGCAGCACGGGACTAGCGGGGGGCCTATACGAGCAGTACTTC. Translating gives CASSTGLAGGLYEQYF.

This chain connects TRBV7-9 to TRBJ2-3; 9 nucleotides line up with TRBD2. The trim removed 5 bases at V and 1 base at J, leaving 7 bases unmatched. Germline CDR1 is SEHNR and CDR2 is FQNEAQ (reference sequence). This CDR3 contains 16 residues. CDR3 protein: CASSPRERGGTDTQYF. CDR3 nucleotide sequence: TGTGCCAGCAGCCCCAGGGAGCGGGGGGGCACAGATACGCAGTATTTT.

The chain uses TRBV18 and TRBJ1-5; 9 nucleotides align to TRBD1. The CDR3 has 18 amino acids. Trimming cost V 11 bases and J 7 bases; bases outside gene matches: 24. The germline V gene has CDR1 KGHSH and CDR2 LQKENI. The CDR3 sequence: CAFSPTGGTGLVKQPQHF. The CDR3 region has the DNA TGTGCCTTCTCACCCACTGGGGGGACAGGGTTGGTGAAACAGCCCCAGCATTTT.

CDR3: CASSLAGVNTGELFF. CDR3 DNA sequence: TGTGCCAGCAGCTTAGCGGGGGTGAACACCGGGGAGCTGTTTTTT. The gene calls are TRBV7-2 and TRBJ2-2; D is possibly TRBD1 or TRBD2 (5 bases each). The germline gives CDR1 SGHTA, CDR2 FQGNSA. The length of the CDR3 is 15 residues. Trimming took off 0 bases at V and 1 base at J, with 6 bases between the two ends.

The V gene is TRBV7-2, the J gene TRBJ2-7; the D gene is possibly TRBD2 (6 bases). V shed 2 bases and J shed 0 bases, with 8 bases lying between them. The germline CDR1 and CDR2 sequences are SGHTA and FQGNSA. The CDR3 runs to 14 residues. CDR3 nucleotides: TGTGCCAGCAGCTTAATGGAGGGCTCCTACGAGCAGTACTTC. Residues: CASSLMEGSYEQYF.

The CDR3 here is CSVVVGISYEQYF. The CDR3 region has the DNA TGCAGCGTTGTGGTCGGCATCTCCTACGAGCAGTACTTC. The chain recombines TRBV29-1 with TRBJ2-7; D gene uncertain. Trimming took 4 bases from V and 0 from J, leaving 10 bases between them. CDR1 and CDR2 from the germline V gene are SQVTM and ANQGSEA. The CDR3 has 13 amino acids.

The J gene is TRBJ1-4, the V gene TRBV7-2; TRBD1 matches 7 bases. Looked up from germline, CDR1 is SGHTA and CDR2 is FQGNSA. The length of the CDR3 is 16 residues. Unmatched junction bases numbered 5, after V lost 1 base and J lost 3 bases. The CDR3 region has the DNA TGTGCCAGCAGCTTAGTTGGACAGGCGTCTAATGAAAAACTGTTTTTT. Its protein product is CASSLVGQASNEKLFF.